This entry concerns a single TCR beta chain. CDR3 length equals 13 residues. The V end lost 5 bases, the J end lost 3 bases, and 10 bases lay between the germline ends. The assay was immunoSEQ multiplex PCR, and TCRdb's table has in-frame clones only and misses some. The table shows under 200,000 clones, with more than 85% occurring only once. These data come from a study of blood T cell repertoires in COVID-19. The V call is TRBV12-3 or TRBV12-4, the J call TRBJ1-2; D is possibly TRBD1 (5 bases). The sequencing sample was made of peripheral blood. The TCR was taken from a woman aged 80 or over in a cohort sampled during active or convalescent COVID-19. CDR3 residues: CASSPLTDYGYTF. DNA for the CDR3: TGTGCCAGCAGTCCCCTGACAGACTATGGCTACACCTTC.